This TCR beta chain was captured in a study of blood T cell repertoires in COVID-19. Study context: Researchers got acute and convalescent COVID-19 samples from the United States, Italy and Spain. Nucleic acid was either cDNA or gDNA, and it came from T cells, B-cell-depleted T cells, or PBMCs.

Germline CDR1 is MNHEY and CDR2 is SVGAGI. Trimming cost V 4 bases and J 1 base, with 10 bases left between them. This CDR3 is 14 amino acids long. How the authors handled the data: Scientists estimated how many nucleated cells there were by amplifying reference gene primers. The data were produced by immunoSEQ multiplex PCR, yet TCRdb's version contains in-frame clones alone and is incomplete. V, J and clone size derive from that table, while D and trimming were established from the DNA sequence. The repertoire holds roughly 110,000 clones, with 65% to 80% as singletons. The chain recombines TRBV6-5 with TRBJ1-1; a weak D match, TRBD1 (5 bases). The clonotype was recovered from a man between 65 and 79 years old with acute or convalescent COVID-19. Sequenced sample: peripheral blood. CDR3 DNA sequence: TGTGCCAGCAGTTTAACGACAGCGAACACTGAAGCTTTCTTT. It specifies CASSLTTANTEAFF.